These T cell receptor beta chains were read from a single sample in a study of response to subunit inactivated influenza vaccine. TCRdb re-derived calls from the RT-PCR reads in MiXCR, one entry per CDR3 protein. This sample carries 650,000 to 800,000 distinct CDR3 sequences, over 11% of them seen once, and the ten largest clones take roughly 6.4%. Specimen: PBMCs from blood, collected 14 to 15 days before vaccination. The receptors here all came from a man aged 45-65 years who received an inactivated influenza vaccine. The CDR3 runs from the conserved cysteine through the conserved F or W. The D gene is left open where the match is weak. Not every row has a clone size; where given, it reads once, few, many or a size class.

j_call,v_call,clone_size,d_call,cdr3_aa,cdr3_nt
TRBJ1-4,TRBV5-5,.,.,CASSLEIGPNEKLFF,TGTGCCAGCAGCTTGGAGATTGGACCAAATGAAAAACTGTTTTTT
TRBJ1-1,TRBV29-1,many,TRBD1,CSAAGLPGDRVGVEAFF,TGCAGCGCCGCGGGCCTTCCTGGGGACAGGGTAGGGGTAGAAGCTTTCTTT
TRBJ1-1,TRBV6-5,many,.,CASSPPKRTEAFF,TGTGCCAGCAGCCCTCCCAAGCGGACTGAAGCTTTCTTT
TRBJ1-1,TRBV5-1,.,.,CASSLGGGSAFVNTEAFF,TGCGCCAGCAGCCTCGGGGGGGGAAGCGCCTTTGTGAACACTGAAGCTTTCTTT
TRBJ1-1,TRBV4-1,.,.,CASSRALMNTEAFF,TGCGCCAGCAGCCGAGCTCTCATGAACACTGAAGCTTTCTTT
TRBJ1-5,TRBV20-1,few,.,CSARGLSGQPQHF,TGCAGTGCTAGGGGCCTGTCCGGTCAGCCCCAGCATTTT
TRBJ2-2,TRBV29-1,many,.,CSVGNTGELFF,TGCAGCGTTGGGAACACCGGGGAGCTGTTTTTT
TRBJ2-1,TRBV6-2/TRBV6-3,.,TRBD2,CASSYFGGGRNEQFF,TGTGCCAGCAGTTACTTTGGCGGGGGTCGCAATGAGCAGTTCTTC
TRBJ1-1,TRBV28,.,TRBD1,CASTEDRAVFF,TGTGCCAGCACCGAGGACAGGGCTGTTTTCTTT
TRBJ2-1,TRBV20-1,few,.,CSASERTSSNEQFF,TGCAGTGCTAGTGAGAGAACGTCTAGCAATGAGCAGTTCTTC
TRBJ2-3,TRBV18,few,.,CASSLLESTDTQYF,TGTGCCAGCTCGCTGCTAGAAAGCACAGATACGCAGTATTTT
TRBJ2-2,TRBV7-9,.,.,CASRPAESNTGELFF,TGTGCCAGCCGCCCGGCCGAGTCGAACACCGGGGAGCTGTTTTTT
TRBJ1-5,TRBV20-1,.,.,CSARDRGGYQPQHF,TGCAGTGCTAGAGATCGGGGGGGATATCAGCCCCAGCATTTT
TRBJ2-6,TRBV12-3/TRBV12-4,.,TRBD1,CTRSFNPGTGLSGANVLTF,TGTACCCGCAGTTTTAACCCCGGGACAGGCCTCTCTGGGGCCAACGTCCTGACTTTC
TRBJ1-2,TRBV20-1,few,.,CSAVVGTSPWGLSGYTF,TGCAGTGCCGTGGTTGGGACCTCCCCATGGGGCCTATCAGGCTACACCTTC
TRBJ1-2,TRBV10-3,.,TRBD1,CAIKRDRGYGYTF,TGTGCCATCAAGAGGGACAGGGGATATGGCTACACCTTC
TRBJ2-1,TRBV5-6,.,.,CASSAGTEQFF,TGTGCCAGCAGCGCCGGGACAGAGCAGTTCTTC
TRBJ2-3,TRBV30,many,.,CAWSVPEYTDTQYF,TGTGCCTGGAGTGTACCGGAATACACAGATACGCAGTATTTT
TRBJ2-2,TRBV12-3/TRBV12-4,few,TRBD1,CASSFTGGFTGELFF,TGTGCCAGCAGTTTCACAGGGGGTTTCACCGGGGAGCTGTTTTTT
TRBJ2-7,TRBV28,.,.,CASSPLVGGYEQYF,TGTGCCAGCAGTCCCCTCGTGGGGGGCTACGAGCAGTACTTC
TRBJ2-3,TRBV20-1,few,.,CSARGPSYRTDTQYF,TGCAGTGCTAGAGGACCTAGCTATCGCACAGATACGCAGTATTTT
TRBJ2-7,TRBV28,many,TRBD1,CASSPRQGSSYEQYF,TGTGCCAGCAGCCCACGACAGGGCTCATCCTACGAGCAGTACTTC
TRBJ2-7,TRBV28,few,.,CASSTRVTQPYEQYF,TGTGCCAGCAGTACCCGTGTAACTCAGCCCTACGAGCAGTACTTC
TRBJ1-4,TRBV5-1,.,.,CASSLSNRQNEKLFF,TGCGCCAGCAGCTTGTCCAACAGACAAAATGAAAAACTGTTTTTT